The 9 T cell receptor beta chains presented below share a single source sample, sequenced in a study of molecular identifiers for immune sequencing clone quantification. TCRdb ran MiXCR on the PCR reads and lists one entry per CDR3 protein. The sample has a few hundred thousand distinct CDR3 sequences; less than 30% are singletons. The sample consisted of naive CD8+ T cells from blood, with Jurkat cell RNA spiked in. Subset given: FACS-sorted CD8+CD4-CCR7+CD45RA+ naive T cells. The receptor source for this set is a human donor in good health. Some libraries in this study had Jurkat cell RNA spiked in.

About this clonotype itself: A single base separates this from a much larger clone, so it may be a read error. The J gene is TRBJ2-2, the V gene TRBV5-3; D may be TRBD2 (7 bases). TRBV5-3 is an open reading frame, and its role is uncertain. The V end lost 8 bases, the J end lost 6 bases, and 11 bases lay between the germline ends. The CDR3 covers 12 residues. The CDR3 spells CASSGTPGELFF. CDR3 sequence (DNA): TGTGCCAGCAGCGGGACACCCGGGGAGCTGTTTTTT.

This clonotype has a handful of counts. This sequence joins TRBV19 and TRBJ1-6; 7 bases match TRBD1. Losses at the gene ends were 5 bases for V and 6 bases for J; bases not matched to a gene: 7. Germline V gene lookup returns CDR1 LNHDA and CDR2 SQIVND (reference sequence). There are 15 residues in the CDR3. This CDR3 reads CASSFGQGVNSPLHF. The CDR3 DNA reads TGTGCCAGTAGTTTTGGGCAGGGGGTTAATTCACCCCTCCACTTT. Supplemented by reference TRBV19 and TRBJ1-6, the full variable domain reads DGGITQSPKYLFRKEGQNVTLSCEQNLNHDAMYWYRQDPGQGLRLIYYSQIVNDFQKGDIAEGYSVSREKKESFPLTVTSAQKNPTAFYLCASSFGQGVNSPLHFGNGTRLTVT.

This clonotype was seen at least ten times. This sequence joins TRBV4-1 and TRBJ1-5; the D is unclear. The CDR3 has 14 amino acids. With 4 bases removed from V and 0 bases from J, the gap between germline ends came to 7 bases. CDR1 and CDR2 from the germline V gene are MGHRA and YSYEKL. The CDR3 sequence: CASSPSVSNQPQHF. The CDR3 DNA reads TGCGCCAGCAGCCCATCGGTTAGCAATCAGCCCCAGCATTTT.

This clonotype was observed at least ten times. V and J are TRBV5-4 and TRBJ2-2; D ambiguous. With 4 bases removed from V and 7 bases from J, the gap between germline ends came to 8 bases. This CDR3 has 12 amino acids. Germline V CDR1 and CDR2: SGHNT, YYREEE (reference sequence). CDR3 region: CASSPTFGELFF. CDR3 nucleotides: TGTGCCAGCAGCCCCACGTTCGGGGAGCTGTTTTTT.

The rearrangement joins TRBV27 to TRBJ1-6, with unresolved D. Germline V gene data show CDR1 as MNHEY and CDR2 as SMNVEV (reference sequence). V was pared by 0 bases and J by 10 bases, with 7 bases between. CDR3 length equals 13 residues. CDR3 residues: CASSLSVGSPLHF. The CDR3 nucleotides are TGTGCCAGCAGTTTATCGGTGGGGTCACCCCTCCACTTT.

This clonotype was seen a few times. V and J are TRBV28 and TRBJ2-3; the match to TRBD2 covers 8 bases. CDR3 length: 17 amino acids. After removal of 3 bases from V and 4 bases from J, the junction contained 12 bases not matched to a gene. The germline V gene has CDR1 MDHEN and CDR2 SYDVKM. The CDR3: CASSFALSGGPADTQYF. The CDR3 DNA is TGTGCCAGCAGTTTTGCATTGTCGGGAGGGCCCGCAGATACGCAGTATTTT.

Many counts were recorded for this clonotype. The rearrangement joins TRBV6-5 to TRBJ2-2, with 8 bases that match TRBD1. The CDR3 is made up of 15 amino acids. Trimming at V came to 2 bases and at J to 6 bases, leaving 5 bases not matched to a gene. Germline assignment: CDR1 MNHEY and CDR2 SVGAGI. The chain's CDR3 is CASSYGTGTAGELFF. The CDR3 DNA reads as TGTGCCAGCAGTTACGGGACAGGTACCGCCGGGGAGCTGTTTTTT.

This clonotype turned up a few times. This chain links TRBV27 with TRBJ2-7; 7 positions agree with TRBD2. The CDR3 covers 14 residues. V lost 7 bases and J lost 0; bases outside the gene matches: 6. Germline V gene data show CDR1 as MNHEY and CDR2 as SMNVEV (reference sequence). The CDR3 loop is CASNPGGPSYEQYF. In DNA, the CDR3 is TGTGCCAGCAACCCGGGGGGTCCCTCCTACGAGCAGTACTTC.

The chain uses TRBV20-1 and TRBJ1-1; no clear D. Trimming shortened V by 0 bases and J by 0 bases, and 8 bases separated the two germline ends. CDR3 size: 14 residues. Germline CDR1 reads DFQATT; CDR2 reads SNEGSKA (reference sequence). CDR3 nucleotide sequence: TGCAGTGCTAGAGATGAGTCCATGAACACTGAAGCTTTCTTT. Translated: CSARDESMNTEAFF.